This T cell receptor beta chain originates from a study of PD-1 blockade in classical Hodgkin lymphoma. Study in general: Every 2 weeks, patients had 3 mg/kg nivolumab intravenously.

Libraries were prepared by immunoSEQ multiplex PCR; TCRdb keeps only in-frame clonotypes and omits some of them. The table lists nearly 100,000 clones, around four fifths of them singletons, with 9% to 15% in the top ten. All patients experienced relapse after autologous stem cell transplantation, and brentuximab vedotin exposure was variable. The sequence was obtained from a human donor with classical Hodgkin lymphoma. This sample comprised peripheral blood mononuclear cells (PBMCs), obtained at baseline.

The CDR3 loop reads CASSLGRGPGNTIYF. The CDR3 DNA reads as TGCGCCAGCAGCTTGGGCAGGGGACCTGGAAACACCATATATTTT. V and J are TRBV5-1 and TRBJ1-3, with a weak D call TRBD1 (6 bases). This CDR3 region has 15 residues. Trimming took 0 bases from V and 2 from J, leaving 9 bases between them. Per the germline V gene, CDR1 is SGHRS and CDR2 is YFSETQ.